This T cell receptor (beta chain) was recovered during a study of Ad26.COV2.S vaccination and SARS-CoV-2 variants. For the study at large: The donor participated in the COV1001 trial, in its Ad26.COV2.S arm. Once, or twice with 56 days between doses, Ad26.COV2.S was given intramuscularly. Study-wide findings and caveats: Breadth measured for non-spike TCRs was similar across vaccine and placebo recipients. Measurements of TCR breadth and depth may have given underestimates of the total T cell responses.

Treatment in this sample: approximately 18 received Ad26.COV2.S at low or high dose, single or two shots; five or six received placebo; per-sample allocation not given. The investigators took samples on day 63 after the first vaccine or placebo injection. The CDR3 extends over 15 amino acids. Germline V gene data show CDR1 as KGHSH and CDR2 as LQKENI. The V end was cut by 5 bases, the J end by 2 bases, with 13 bases between. A remark on this clone: Its antigen is undetermined.

The repertoire was sequenced with immunoSEQ multiplex PCR; TCRdb's copy has only in-frame clones and lacks some. The table records some 320,000 clones, roughly 86% of them present only once. Sequenced material: peripheral blood, taken in a trial of Ad26.COV2.S vaccine versus placebo. This clonotype was obtained from a person aged 18-60 years who received the Ad26.COV2.S COVID-19 vaccine or a placebo. This sequence joins TRBV18 and TRBJ1-3; D is unclear. Here the CDR3 reads CASSASDTPGNTIYF. As DNA, the CDR3 is TGTGCCAGCTCAGCATCAGACACTCCTGGAAACACCATATATTTT.